The 5 T cell receptor beta chains below were found in one sample sequenced in a study of T cell responses to AZD1222 COVID-19 vaccine. Produced via immunoSEQ multiplex PCR; TCRdb's table is partial and in-frame only. The sample records some 150,000 clones, more than 75% being singletons. Sequenced here: peripheral blood, sampled on day 0 of MenACWY control vaccination. The receptors were sampled from an adult in good health.

This chain connects TRBV2 to TRBJ1-2; D uncertain. Germline values: CDR1 SNHLY, CDR2 FYNNEI. The CDR3 extends over 13 amino acids. The ends were cut back, 4 bases at V and 8 bases at J, with 14 bases in the middle. CDR3 sequence (DNA): TGTGCCAGCAGTGTGGTAAGGGAGGACGGCTACACCTTC. It yields the protein CASSVVREDGYTF. Together with reference TRBV2 and TRBJ1-2, the CDR3 gives the full variable domain: EPEVTQTPSHQVTQMGQEVILRCVPISNHLYFYWYRQILGQKVEFLVSFYNNEISEKSEIFDDQFSVERPDGSNFTLKIRSTKLEDSAMYFCASSVVREDGYTFGSGTRLTVV.

The chain is built from TRBV10-3 and TRBJ1-2; 9 nucleotides agree with TRBD1. V trimming: 5 bases; J trimming: 2 bases; junction bases outside the gene matches: 6. The V gene's germline CDR1 is ENHRY and CDR2 SYGVKD. This CDR3 is 15 amino acids long. CDR3 in amino acids: CAISMGQGRNYGYTF. The CDR3 DNA reads TGTGCCATCAGTATGGGACAGGGAAGGAACTATGGCTACACCTTC.

The chain recombines TRBV3-1 (or the pseudogene TRBV3-2) with TRBJ1-5; unclear D gene. Trimming shortened V by 1 base and J by 6 bases, and 10 bases separated the two germline ends. The germline V gene encodes CDR1 LGHDT and CDR2 YNNKEL (reference sequence). The CDR3 runs 14 residues. The CDR3 DNA is TGTGCCAGCAGCCAAGCGGGGTTTGGTCAGCCCCAGCATTTT. Amino acids: CASSQAGFGQPQHF.

This chain joins TRBV15 and TRBJ2-2; D is ambiguous. The CDR3 loop spans 15 amino acids. The V gene's germline CDR1 is LNHNV and CDR2 YYDKDF (reference sequence). The germline V and J ends were trimmed by 1 base and 2 bases, with 8 bases remaining between them. The CDR3 DNA sequence: TGTGCCACCAGCAGAGGGGCAGTTAACACCGGGGAGCTGTTTTTT. It is translated as CATSRGAVNTGELFF.

CDR3 nucleotide sequence: TGTGCCAGCAGCATAGGGACACCCGGGGACTATGGCTACACCTTC. Its protein is CASSIGTPGDYGYTF. The chain links TRBV9 to TRBJ1-2; D may be TRBD1 (6 bases). The CDR3 has 15 residues. V was clipped by 4 bases and J by 3 bases, with 16 bases between them. The germline V gene has CDR1 SGDLS and CDR2 YYNGEE.